This T cell receptor (beta chain) was retrieved from a study of blood T cells in healthy people across ages. This clonotype has a handful of counts. Its antigen is currently unknown. A second about 7 to 11 cycle PCR used barcoded and J-beta primers. One entry per CDR3 protein, called by TCRdb with MiXCR from the 5' RACE reads. Among hundreds of thousands of distinct CDR3 sequences listed, 58% were seen once. The study's findings and limits: Researchers judged that diversity estimates from one million T cells fell short of true values.

The CDR3 totals 14 residues. CDR1 SGHRS and CDR2 YFSETQ come from the germline V gene. V shed 0 bases and J shed 7 bases, with 11 bases lying between them. Donors were systemically healthy Caucasian individuals from Russia aged 6 to 90 years. The sequence was collected from a man aged 30 to 39 in good health. The chain is built from TRBV5-1 and TRBJ1-5, with a weak D call TRBD1 (5 bases). Sequenced input: blood. The chain's CDR3 is CASSLGQGLQPQHF. The CDR3 coding sequence is TGCGCCAGCAGCTTGGGGCAGGGATTACAGCCCCAGCATTTT.